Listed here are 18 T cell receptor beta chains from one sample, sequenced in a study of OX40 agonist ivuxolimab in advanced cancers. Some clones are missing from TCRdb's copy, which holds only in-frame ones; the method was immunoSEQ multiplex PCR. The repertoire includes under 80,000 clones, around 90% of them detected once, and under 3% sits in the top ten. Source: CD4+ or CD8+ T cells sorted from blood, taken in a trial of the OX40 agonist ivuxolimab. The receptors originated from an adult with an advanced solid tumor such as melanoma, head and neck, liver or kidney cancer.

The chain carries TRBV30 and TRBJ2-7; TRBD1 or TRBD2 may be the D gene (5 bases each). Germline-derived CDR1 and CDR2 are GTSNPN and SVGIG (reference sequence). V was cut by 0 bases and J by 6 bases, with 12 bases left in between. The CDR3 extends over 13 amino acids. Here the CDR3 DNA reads TGTGCCTGGAGTGTACTGAGGGGCGGCGAGCAGTACTTC. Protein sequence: CAWSVLRGGEQYF.

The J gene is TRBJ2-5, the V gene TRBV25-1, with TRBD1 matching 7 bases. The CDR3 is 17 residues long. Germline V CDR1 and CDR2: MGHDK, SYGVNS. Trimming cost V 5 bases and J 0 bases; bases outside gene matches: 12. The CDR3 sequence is CASSNLPLGQYQETQYF. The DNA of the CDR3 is TGTGCCAGCAGTAATCTTCCTTTGGGACAGTACCAAGAGACCCAGTACTTC.

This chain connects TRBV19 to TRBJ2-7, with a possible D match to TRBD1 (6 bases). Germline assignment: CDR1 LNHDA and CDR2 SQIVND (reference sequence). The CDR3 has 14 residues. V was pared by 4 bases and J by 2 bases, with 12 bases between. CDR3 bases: TGTGCCAGTAGTACGATCAGGGGCCCCTACGAGCAGTACTTC. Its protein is CASSTIRGPYEQYF.

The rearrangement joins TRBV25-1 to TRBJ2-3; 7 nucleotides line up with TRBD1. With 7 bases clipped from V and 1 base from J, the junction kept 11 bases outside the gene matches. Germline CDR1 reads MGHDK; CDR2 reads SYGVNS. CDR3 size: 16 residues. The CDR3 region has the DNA TGTGCCAGCACCCCAGTAGGGGGCGCTGGCACAGATACGCAGTATTTT. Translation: CASTPVGGAGTDTQYF.

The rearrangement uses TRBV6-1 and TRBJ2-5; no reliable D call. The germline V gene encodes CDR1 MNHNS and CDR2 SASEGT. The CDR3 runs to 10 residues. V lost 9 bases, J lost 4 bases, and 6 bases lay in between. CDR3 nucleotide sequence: TGTGCCAGTCTCCTAGAGACCCAGTACTTC. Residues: CASLLETQYF.

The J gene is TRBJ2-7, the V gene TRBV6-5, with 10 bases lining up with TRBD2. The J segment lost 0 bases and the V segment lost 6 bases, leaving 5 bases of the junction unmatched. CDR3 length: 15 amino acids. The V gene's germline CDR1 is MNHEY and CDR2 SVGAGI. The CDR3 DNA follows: TGTGCCAGCAGGGTAGCGGGAGGCCCCTCCTACGAGCAGTACTTC. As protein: CASRVAGGPSYEQYF.

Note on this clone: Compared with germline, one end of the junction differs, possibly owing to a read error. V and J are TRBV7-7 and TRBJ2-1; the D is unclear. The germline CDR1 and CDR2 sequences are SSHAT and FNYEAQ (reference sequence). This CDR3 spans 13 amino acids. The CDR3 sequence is CASSLGSYNEQFF. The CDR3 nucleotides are TGTGCTAGCAGCTTAGGGTCCTACAATGAGCAGTTCTTC.

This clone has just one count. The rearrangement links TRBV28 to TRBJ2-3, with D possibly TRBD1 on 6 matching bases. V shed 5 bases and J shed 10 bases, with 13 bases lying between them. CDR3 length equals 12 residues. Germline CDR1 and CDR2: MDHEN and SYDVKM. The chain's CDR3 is CASSERTEAQYF. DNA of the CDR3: TGTGCCAGCAGTGAGAGGACAGAGGCGCAGTATTTT.

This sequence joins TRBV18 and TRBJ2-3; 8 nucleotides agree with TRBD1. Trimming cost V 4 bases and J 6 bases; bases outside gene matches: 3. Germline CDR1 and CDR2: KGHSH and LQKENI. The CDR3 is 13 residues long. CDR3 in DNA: TGTGCCAGCTCACTGACAGGGGCGGATACGCAGTATTTT. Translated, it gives CASSLTGADTQYF.

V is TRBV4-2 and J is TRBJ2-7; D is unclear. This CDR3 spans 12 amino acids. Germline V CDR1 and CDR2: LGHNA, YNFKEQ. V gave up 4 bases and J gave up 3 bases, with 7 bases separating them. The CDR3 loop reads CASSRPDYEQYF. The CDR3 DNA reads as TGTGCCAGCAGCCGTCCCGACTACGAGCAGTACTTC.

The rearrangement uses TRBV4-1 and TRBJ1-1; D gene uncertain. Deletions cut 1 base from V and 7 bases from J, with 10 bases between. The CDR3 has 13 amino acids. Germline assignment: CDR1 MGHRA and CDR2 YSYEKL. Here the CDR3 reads CASSQGPTLEAFF. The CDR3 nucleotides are TGCGCCAGCAGCCAAGGGCCCACTCTTGAAGCTTTCTTT.

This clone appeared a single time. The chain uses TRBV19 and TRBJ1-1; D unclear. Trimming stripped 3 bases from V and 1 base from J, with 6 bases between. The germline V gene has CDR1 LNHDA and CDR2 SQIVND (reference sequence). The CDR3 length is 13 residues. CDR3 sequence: CASSIEQNTEAFF. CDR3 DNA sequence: TGTGCCAGTAGTATCGAACAGAACACTGAAGCTTTCTTT.

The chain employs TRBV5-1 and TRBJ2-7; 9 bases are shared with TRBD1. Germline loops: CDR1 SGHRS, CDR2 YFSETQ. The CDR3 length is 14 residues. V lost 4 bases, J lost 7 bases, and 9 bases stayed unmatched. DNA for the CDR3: TGCGCCAGCAGCCAGGACAGGGGAGATGGGGAGCAGTACTTC. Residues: CASSQDRGDGEQYF.

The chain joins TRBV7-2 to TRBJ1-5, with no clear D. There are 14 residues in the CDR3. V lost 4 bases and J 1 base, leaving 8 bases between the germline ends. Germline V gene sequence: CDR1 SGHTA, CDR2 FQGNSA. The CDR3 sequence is CASSSDSSNQPQHF. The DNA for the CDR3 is TGTGCCAGCAGCTCCGACTCCAGCAATCAGCCCCAGCATTTT.

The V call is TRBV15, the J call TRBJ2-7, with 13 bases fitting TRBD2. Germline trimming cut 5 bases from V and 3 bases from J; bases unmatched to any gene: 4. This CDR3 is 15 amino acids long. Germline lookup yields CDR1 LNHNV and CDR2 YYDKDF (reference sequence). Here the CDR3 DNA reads TGTGCCACCAGCCGGACTAGCGGGAGCAACTACGAGCAGTACTTC. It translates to CATSRTSGSNYEQYF.

CDR3 sequence: CASSLMPTGGEQFF. For the CDR3, the DNA is TGTGCCAGCAGTCTTATGCCAACGGGGGGGGAGCAGTTCTTC. The chain uses TRBV27 and TRBJ2-1; 8 bases agree with TRBD2. The V gene's germline CDR1 is MNHEY and CDR2 SMNVEV (reference sequence). The CDR3 runs to 14 residues. V shed 5 bases and J 10 bases; nucleotides not matched to a gene: 10.

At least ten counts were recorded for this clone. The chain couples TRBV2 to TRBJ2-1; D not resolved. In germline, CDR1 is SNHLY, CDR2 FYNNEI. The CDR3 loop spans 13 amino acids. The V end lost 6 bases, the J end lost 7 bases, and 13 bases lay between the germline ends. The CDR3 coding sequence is TGTGCCAGCAGAGTACGGTCCGAAAATGAGCAGTTCTTC. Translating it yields CASRVRSENEQFF.

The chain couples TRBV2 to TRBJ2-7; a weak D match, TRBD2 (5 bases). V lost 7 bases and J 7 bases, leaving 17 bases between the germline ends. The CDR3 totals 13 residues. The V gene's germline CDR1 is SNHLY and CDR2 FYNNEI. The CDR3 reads CASTRSGLSEQYF. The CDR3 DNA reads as TGTGCCAGCACCCGGAGCGGCCTGAGTGAGCAGTACTTC.